The clone carrying this T cell receptor beta chain was seen only a few times. The antigen remains unidentified. Germline assignment: CDR1 SGHTA and CDR2 FQGNSA. J lost 2 bases, V lost 3 bases, and 1 base had no gene match. This CDR3 is 14 amino acids long. The data were taken from a study of beta chain features in type 1 diabetes. Whole-study findings and limits: The study found moderately but significantly shorter TCRB CDR3s in all four CD4+ subsets of Type 1 diabetes patients. Researchers could not determine here whether HLA type influences TCRB rearrangement.

Sequenced material consisted of expressed TCRB transcripts (all of the isolated RNA was reverse transcribed). Produced via immunoSEQ multiplex PCR; TCRdb's table is partial and in-frame only. The repertoire holds under 25,000 clones, with about 50% as singletons. Material: stem cell memory CD4+ T cells from blood. The chain is built from TRBV7-2 and TRBJ2-7; 10 bases align to TRBD1. The TCR sequence derives from a young man in good health. The CDR3 here is CASSFGTGAYEQYF. In DNA, the CDR3 is TGTGCCAGCAGCTTCGGGACAGGGGCCTACGAGCAGTACTTC.